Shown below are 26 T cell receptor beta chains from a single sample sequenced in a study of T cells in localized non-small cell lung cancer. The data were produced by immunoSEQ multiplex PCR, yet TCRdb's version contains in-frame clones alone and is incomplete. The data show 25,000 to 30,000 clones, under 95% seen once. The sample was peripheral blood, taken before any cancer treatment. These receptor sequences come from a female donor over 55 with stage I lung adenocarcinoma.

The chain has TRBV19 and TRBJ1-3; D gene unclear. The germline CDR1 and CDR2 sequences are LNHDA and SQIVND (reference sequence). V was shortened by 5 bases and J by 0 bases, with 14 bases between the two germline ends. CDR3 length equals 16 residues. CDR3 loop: CASSPLSLGSGNTIYF. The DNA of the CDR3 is TGTGCCAGTAGTCCCCTGAGTCTGGGCTCTGGAAACACCATATATTTT. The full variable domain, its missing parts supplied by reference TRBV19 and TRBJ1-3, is DGGITQSPKYLFRKEGQNVTLSCEQNLNHDAMYWYRQDPGQGLRLIYYSQIVNDFQKGDIAEGYSVSREKKESFPLTVTSAQKNPTAFYLCASSPLSLGSGNTIYFGEGSWLTVV.

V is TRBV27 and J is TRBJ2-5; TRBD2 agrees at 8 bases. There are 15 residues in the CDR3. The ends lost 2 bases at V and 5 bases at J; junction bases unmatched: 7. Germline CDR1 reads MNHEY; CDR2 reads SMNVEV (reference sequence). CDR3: CASSLIPTSAETQYF. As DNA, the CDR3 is TGTGCCAGCAGTTTAATCCCGACTAGCGCGGAGACCCAGTACTTC.

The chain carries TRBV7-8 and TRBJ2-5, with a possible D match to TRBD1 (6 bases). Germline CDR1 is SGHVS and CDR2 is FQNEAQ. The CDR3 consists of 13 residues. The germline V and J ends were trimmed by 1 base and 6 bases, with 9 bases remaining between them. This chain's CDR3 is CASSLDRVQTQYF. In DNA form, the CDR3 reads TGTGCCAGCAGCTTAGACAGGGTACAGACCCAGTACTTC.

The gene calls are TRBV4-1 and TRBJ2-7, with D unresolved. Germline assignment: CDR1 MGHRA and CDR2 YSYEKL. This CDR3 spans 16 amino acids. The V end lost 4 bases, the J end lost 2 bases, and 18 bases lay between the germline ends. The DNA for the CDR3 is TGCGCCAGCAGCCCGAACACCCTTATCCAAACCTACGAGCAGTACTTC. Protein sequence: CASSPNTLIQTYEQYF.

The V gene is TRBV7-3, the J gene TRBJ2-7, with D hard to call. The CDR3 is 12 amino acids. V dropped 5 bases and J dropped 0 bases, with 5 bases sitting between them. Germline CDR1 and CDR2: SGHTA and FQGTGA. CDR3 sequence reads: CASSPASYEQYF. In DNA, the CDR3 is TGTGCCAGCAGCCCCGCCTCCTACGAGCAGTACTTC.

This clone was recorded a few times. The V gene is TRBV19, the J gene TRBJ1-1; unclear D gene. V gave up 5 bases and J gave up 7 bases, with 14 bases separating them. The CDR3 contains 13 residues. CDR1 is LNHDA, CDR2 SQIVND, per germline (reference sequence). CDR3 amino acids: CASSGPTSYEAFF. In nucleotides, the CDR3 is TGTGCCAGTAGTGGCCCCACCTCTTATGAAGCTTTCTTT.

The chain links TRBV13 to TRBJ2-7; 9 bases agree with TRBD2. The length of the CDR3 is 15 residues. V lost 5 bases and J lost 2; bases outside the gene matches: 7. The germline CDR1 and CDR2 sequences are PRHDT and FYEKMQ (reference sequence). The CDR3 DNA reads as TGTGCCAGCAGCACCTCGGCGGGAGGGCCCTACGAGCAGTACTTC. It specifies CASSTSAGGPYEQYF.

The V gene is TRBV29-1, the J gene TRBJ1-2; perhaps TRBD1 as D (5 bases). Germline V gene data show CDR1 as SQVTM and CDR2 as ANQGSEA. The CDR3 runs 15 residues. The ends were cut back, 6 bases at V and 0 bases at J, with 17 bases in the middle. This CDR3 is CSVYASGTSNYGYTF. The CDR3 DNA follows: TGCAGCGTCTACGCATCAGGGACTTCTAACTATGGCTACACCTTC.

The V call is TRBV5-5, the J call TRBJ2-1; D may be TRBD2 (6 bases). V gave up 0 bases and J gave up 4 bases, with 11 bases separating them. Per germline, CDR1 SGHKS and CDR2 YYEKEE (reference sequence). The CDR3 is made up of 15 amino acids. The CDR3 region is CASSLDLASYNEQFF. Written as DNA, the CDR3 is TGTGCCAGCAGCTTGGACCTAGCGTCGTACAATGAGCAGTTCTTC.

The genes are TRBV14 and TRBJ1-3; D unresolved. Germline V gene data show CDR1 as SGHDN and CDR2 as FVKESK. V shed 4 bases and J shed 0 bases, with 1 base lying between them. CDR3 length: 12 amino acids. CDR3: CASSRSGNTIYF. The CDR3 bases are TGTGCCAGCAGCCGCTCTGGAAACACCATATATTTT.

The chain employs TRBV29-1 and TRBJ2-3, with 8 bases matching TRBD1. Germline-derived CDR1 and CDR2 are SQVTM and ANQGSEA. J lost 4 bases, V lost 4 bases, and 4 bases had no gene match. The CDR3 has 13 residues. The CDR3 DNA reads TGCAGCGTTGGACAGGGGTTTTCAGATACGCAGTATTTT. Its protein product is CSVGQGFSDTQYF.

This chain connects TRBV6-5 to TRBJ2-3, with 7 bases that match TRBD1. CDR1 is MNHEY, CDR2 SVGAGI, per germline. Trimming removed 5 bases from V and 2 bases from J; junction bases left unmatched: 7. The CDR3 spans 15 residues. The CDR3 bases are TGTGCCAGCAGTGCCTCAGGGGGTTACACAGATACGCAGTATTTT. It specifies CASSASGGYTDTQYF.

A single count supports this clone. The CDR3 DNA reads as TGCGCCAGCAGCATGGGGGCAGGGACCTACGAGCAGTACTTC. Protein product: CASSMGAGTYEQYF. This chain connects TRBV5-1 to TRBJ2-7; a possible D gene is TRBD1 (6 bases). V was pared by 4 bases and J by 2 bases, with 13 bases between. Germline lookup yields CDR1 SGHRS and CDR2 YFSETQ. The CDR3 length is 14 residues.

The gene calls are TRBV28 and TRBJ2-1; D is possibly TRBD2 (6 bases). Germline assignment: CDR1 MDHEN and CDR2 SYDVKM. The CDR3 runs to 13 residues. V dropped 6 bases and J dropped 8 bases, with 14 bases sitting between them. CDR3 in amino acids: CASSQTWGDEQFF. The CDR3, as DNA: TGTGCCAGCAGCCAAACTTGGGGGGATGAGCAGTTCTTC.

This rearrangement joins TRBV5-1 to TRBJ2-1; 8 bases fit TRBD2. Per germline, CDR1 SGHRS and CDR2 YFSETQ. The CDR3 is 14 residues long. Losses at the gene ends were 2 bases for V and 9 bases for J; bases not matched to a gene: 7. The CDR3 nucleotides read TGCGCCAGCAGCTTTAGCGGGATTCAGGTTGAGCAGTTCTTC. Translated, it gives CASSFSGIQVEQFF. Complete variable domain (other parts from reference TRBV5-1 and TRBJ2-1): KAGVTQTPRYLIKTRGQQVTLSCSPISGHRSVSWYQQTPGQGLQFLFEYFSETQRNKGNFPGRFSGRQFSNSRSEMNVSTLELGDSALYLCASSFSGIQVEQFFGPGTRLTVL.

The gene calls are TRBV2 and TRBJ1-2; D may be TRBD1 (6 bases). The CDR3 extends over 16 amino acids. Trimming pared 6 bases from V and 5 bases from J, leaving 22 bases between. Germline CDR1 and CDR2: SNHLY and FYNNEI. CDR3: CASRQGRNSALYGYTF. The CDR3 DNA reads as TGTGCCAGCAGACAGGGACGGAACTCGGCTTTATATGGCTACACCTTC.

CDR3 sequence reads: CASSPQMGGGTEAFF. DNA of the CDR3: TGTGCCAGCAGCCCACAGATGGGGGGGGGCACTGAAGCTTTCTTT. The V and J genes are TRBV5-4 and TRBJ1-1; tentative D call: TRBD1 (5 bases). Trimming took off 4 bases at V and 4 bases at J, with 17 bases between the two ends. The CDR3 is 15 amino acids. Per germline, CDR1 SGHNT and CDR2 YYREEE (reference sequence).

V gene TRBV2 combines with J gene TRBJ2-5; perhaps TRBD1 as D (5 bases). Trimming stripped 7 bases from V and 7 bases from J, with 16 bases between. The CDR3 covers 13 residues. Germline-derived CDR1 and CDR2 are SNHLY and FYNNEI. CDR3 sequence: CASNIGVGGTQYF. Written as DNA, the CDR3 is TGTGCCAGCAATATAGGGGTCGGCGGGACCCAGTACTTC.

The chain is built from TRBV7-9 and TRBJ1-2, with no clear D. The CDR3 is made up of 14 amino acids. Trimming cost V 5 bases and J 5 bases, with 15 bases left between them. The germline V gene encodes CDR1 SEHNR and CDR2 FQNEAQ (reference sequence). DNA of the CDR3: TGTGCCAGCAGCGCCGGGAACAACCCTTATGGCTACACCTTC. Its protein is CASSAGNNPYGYTF.

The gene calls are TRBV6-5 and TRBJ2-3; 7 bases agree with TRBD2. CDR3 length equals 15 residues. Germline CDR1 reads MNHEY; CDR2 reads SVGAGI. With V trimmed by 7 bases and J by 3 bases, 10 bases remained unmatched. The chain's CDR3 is CASTTVGGRTDTQYF. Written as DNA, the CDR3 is TGTGCCAGCACCACGGTGGGAGGGAGAACAGATACGCAGTATTTT.

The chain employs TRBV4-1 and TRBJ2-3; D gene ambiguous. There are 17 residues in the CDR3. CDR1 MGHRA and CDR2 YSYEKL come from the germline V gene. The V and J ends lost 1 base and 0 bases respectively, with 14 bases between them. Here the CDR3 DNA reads TGCGCCAGCAGCCAAGGCTCGCCCCGAGCTAGCACAGATACGCAGTATTTT. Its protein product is CASSQGSPRASTDTQYF.

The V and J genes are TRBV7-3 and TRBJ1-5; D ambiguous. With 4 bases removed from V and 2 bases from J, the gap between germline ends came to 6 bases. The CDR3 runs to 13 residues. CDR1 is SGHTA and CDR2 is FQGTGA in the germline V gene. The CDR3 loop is CASSWEGNQPQHF. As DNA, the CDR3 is TGTGCCAGCAGCTGGGAGGGCAATCAGCCCCAGCATTTT.

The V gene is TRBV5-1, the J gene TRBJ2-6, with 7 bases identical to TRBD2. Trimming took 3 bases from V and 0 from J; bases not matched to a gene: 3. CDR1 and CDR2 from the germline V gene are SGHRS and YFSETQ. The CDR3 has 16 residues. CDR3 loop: CASSWGGSSGANVLTF. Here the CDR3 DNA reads TGCGCCAGCAGCTGGGGGGGAAGCTCTGGGGCCAACGTCCTGACTTTC.

CDR3 DNA sequence: TGTGCCAGCAGTCGACTCAAACCCGGGGAGCTGTTTTTT. Protein product: CASSRLKPGELFF. The V call is TRBV14, the J call TRBJ2-2; no definite D call. The V gene's germline CDR1 is SGHDN and CDR2 FVKESK. This CDR3 comprises 13 residues. Deletions cut 6 bases from V and 6 bases from J, with 11 bases between.

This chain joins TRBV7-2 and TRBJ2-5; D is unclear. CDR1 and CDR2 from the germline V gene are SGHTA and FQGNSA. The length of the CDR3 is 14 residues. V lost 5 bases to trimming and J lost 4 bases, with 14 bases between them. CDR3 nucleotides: TGTGCCAGCAGCCCGAAGGCCGGGCGAGAGACCCAGTACTTC. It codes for CASSPKAGRETQYF.

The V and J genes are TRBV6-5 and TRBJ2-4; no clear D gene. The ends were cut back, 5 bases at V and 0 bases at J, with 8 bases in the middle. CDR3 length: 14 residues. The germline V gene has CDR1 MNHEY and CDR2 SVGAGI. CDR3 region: CASSPMLAKNIQYF. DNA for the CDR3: TGTGCCAGCAGTCCCATGCTAGCCAAAAACATTCAGTACTTC.